This T cell receptor beta chain is from a study of breast tumors, draining lymph nodes, adjacent tissues (dated by TCRdb to 2016 to 2017). Regarding the research as a whole: Breast cancer patients provided tumor, adjacent nontumor tissue and axillary lymph nodes, and the study compared the TCR beta repertoires across these three sources. In human breast cancer, the study set out to evaluate how tumor, surrounding tissue and draining lymph node repertoires relate to one another and whether T cells may move between these sites.

The lymph node samples were taken from the axillary draining lymph nodes of breast cancer patients. Study-level results and caveats: A scenario in which most tumor T cells derive from the lymph node and then expand within tumor tissue was judged to be consistent with the data. Tumor T-cell repertoires showed less diversity than lymph node repertoires and more diversity than nontumor tissue repertoires, and tumor T-cell repertoires showed preferential V and J gene usage. The similarity between tumor and nontumor tissue repertoires was significantly greater in luminal-like breast cancer than in basal-like breast cancer. Rather than being directly demonstrated, the conclusion that tumor T cells originate in lymph nodes was presented as consistent with a hypothesis.

TCRdb shows the sequencer as Illumina HiSeq 2000. Multiplex PCR amplification was used to generate the TCR beta chain libraries. The amplified TCR beta chain products were analyzed by high-throughput sequencing. TCRdb reprocessed the public reads (quality trimming at Q25 with fastp, clone calling with MiXCR) and kept in-frame beta chains. A single entry per CDR3 protein holds the most common genes and DNA from its merged rows. The sample profile shows about 230,000 distinct CDR3 sequences; about 32% of them were found once. The ten most abundant clones make up approximately 1.5% of the sample. This clonotype has ten or more counts. There is no known antigen for this receptor. Base-call qualities are not available, and no considerably larger clone is one nucleotide away. CDR1 and CDR2, per the germline V gene, are SGDLS and YYNGEE. Measured from the cysteine to the phenylalanine, the CDR3 is 16 residues long. Only CDR3 DNA is held: 48 bases, read in frame from base 1. The trim is 3 bases for V and 6 bases for J, with a gap of 18 bases between the germline ends.

Sequencing was carried out using axillary lymph node tissue. The sequence is built from TRBV9 and TRBJ2-2; TRBD2 is a possible D gene, resting on 6 matching bases. This clonotype was obtained from a female donor with breast cancer. Some clones in this sample may be carry-over from other donors' samples. CDR3 sequence: CASSALASGVSGELFF. The nucleotide sequence is TGTGCCAGCAGCGCACTAGCCTCGGGTGTGTCCGGGGAGCTGTTTTTT.